These 19 T cell receptor beta chains came from one sample sequenced in a study of blood T cell repertoires in COVID-19. Profiling relied on immunoSEQ multiplex PCR, and the TCRdb table lists in-frame clones only, not all of them. The sample lists a few hundred thousand clones; around 83% were seen once. Sequencing was performed on peripheral blood. These receptors all stem from a woman aged 50 to 65 with acute or convalescent COVID-19.

This sequence joins TRBV19 and TRBJ1-1; the D gene is possibly TRBD1 (5 bases). The CDR3 is 16 residues long. The V gene lost 5 bases and the J gene lost 4 bases, with 20 bases spanning the gap. The germline V gene has CDR1 LNHDA and CDR2 SQIVND (reference sequence). The chain's CDR3 is CASSPLYIDSPTEAFF. The CDR3 DNA follows: TGTGCCAGTAGTCCCCTTTATATTGACAGCCCCACTGAAGCTTTCTTT.

This clone was counted only a few times. The genes are TRBV3-1 (or the pseudogene TRBV3-2) and TRBJ1-1, with TRBD1 as a possible D gene (5 bases). V was shortened by 1 base and J by 2 bases, with 11 bases between the two germline ends. Germline V CDR1 and CDR2: LGHDT, YNNKEL (reference sequence). The CDR3 spans 15 residues. The DNA of the CDR3 is TGTGCCAGCAGCCAAGCGGGACTTACCAACACTGAAGCTTTCTTT. Amino acids: CASSQAGLTNTEAFF.

This chain joins TRBV30 and TRBJ2-7; TRBD2 is a possible D gene (5 bases). Looked up from germline, CDR1 is GTSNPN and CDR2 is SVGIG (reference sequence). With 3 bases removed from V and 1 base from J, the gap between germline ends came to 7 bases. The CDR3 contains 12 residues. CDR3 bases: TGTGCCTGGAGCCCGGGATCCTACGAGCAGTACTTC. Its protein product is CAWSPGSYEQYF.

The V call is TRBV11-2, the J call TRBJ1-2, with D maybe TRBD1 (6 bases). The CDR3 has 14 amino acids. Trimming shortened V by 3 bases and J by 7 bases, and 15 bases separated the two germline ends. Germline V lookup: CDR1 SGHAT, CDR2 FQNNGV. DNA of the CDR3: TGTGCCAGCAGCTTCTCCGACAGGAGCGCTGGCTACACCTTC. Protein: CASSFSDRSAGYTF.

There are a few counts of this clone. The genes are TRBV28 and TRBJ1-1; TRBD1 matches at 9 bases. Germline CDR1 is MDHEN and CDR2 is SYDVKM. The trim removed 7 bases at V and 1 base at J, leaving 16 bases unmatched. The CDR3 loop spans 18 amino acids. The chain's CDR3 is CASTHTLRDRAKNTEAFF. In DNA form, the CDR3 reads TGTGCCAGCACACATACTCTGCGGGACAGGGCTAAGAACACTGAAGCTTTCTTT.

V gene TRBV10-3 combines with J gene TRBJ1-5, with TRBD1 as a possible D gene (5 bases). CDR1 and CDR2 from the germline V gene are ENHRY and SYGVKD. V lost 10 bases and J 4 bases, leaving 11 bases between the germline ends. The CDR3 totals 12 residues. The CDR3 DNA reads TGTGCCACGGGGGAGGGGAATCAGCCCCAGCATTTT. It specifies CATGEGNQPQHF.

The chain joins TRBV7-2 to TRBJ1-2; TRBD1 matches at 8 bases. With V trimmed by 8 bases and J by 0 bases, 8 bases remained unmatched. The CDR3 has 15 residues. Germline V gene sequence: CDR1 SGHTA, CDR2 FQGNSA. The CDR3 nucleotides are TGTGCCAGCCGATTCTCGACAGGGGCTAACTATGGCTACACCTTC. As protein: CASRFSTGANYGYTF.

V and J are TRBV6-2 or TRBV6-3 and TRBJ2-7, with 8 bases matching TRBD1. The CDR3 loop spans 16 amino acids. The V gene's germline CDR1 is MNHEY and CDR2 SVGEGT. V dropped 2 bases and J dropped 5; count of bases not matched to a gene: 11. The CDR3 DNA follows: TGTGCCAGCAGTTACCCGGGACAGGTCCTAGAGCACGAGCAGTACTTC. It is translated as CASSYPGQVLEHEQYF.

The genes are TRBV7-9 and TRBJ1-4, with D uncertain. CDR1 and CDR2 (germline): SEHNR, FQNEAQ (reference sequence). Between the trimmed V and J ends, which lost 3 bases and 0 bases, there was a span of 11 bases. This CDR3 comprises 16 residues. The CDR3: CASSLGGPATNEKLFF. CDR3 bases: TGTGCCAGCAGCTTGGGAGGCCCTGCAACTAATGAAAAACTGTTTTTT.

V usage is TRBV4-1 and J usage is TRBJ1-2; D is undetermined. Trimming took off 1 base at V and 0 bases at J, with 9 bases between the two ends. The CDR3 runs 15 residues. CDR1 and CDR2 (germline): MGHRA, YSYEKL. The CDR3: CASSQAEGTNYGYTF. In DNA form, the CDR3 reads TGCGCCAGCAGCCAAGCTGAGGGTACTAACTATGGCTACACCTTC.

The chain employs TRBV3-1 (or the pseudogene TRBV3-2) and TRBJ1-6, with 9 bases identical to TRBD1. The CDR3 loop spans 15 amino acids. Germline trimming cut 5 bases from V and 7 bases from J; bases unmatched to any gene: 6. Germline assignment: CDR1 LGHDT and CDR2 YNNKEL (reference sequence). CDR3: CASSLRTGVNSPLHF. The CDR3 bases are TGTGCCAGCAGCTTAAGGACAGGGGTGAATTCACCCCTCCACTTT.

V and J are TRBV19 and TRBJ1-1, with D possibly TRBD1 on 6 matching bases. The germline V gene encodes CDR1 LNHDA and CDR2 SQIVND (reference sequence). CDR3 length: 14 residues. The V end was cut by 3 bases, the J end by 4 bases, with 12 bases between. DNA for the CDR3: TGTGCCAGTAGTATCCCGGGACAAACCACTGAAGCTTTCTTT. Amino acids: CASSIPGQTTEAFF.

This clone appeared a single time. The rearrangement uses TRBV19 and TRBJ1-1; the D is unclear. Between the trimmed V and J ends, which lost 10 bases and 4 bases, there was a span of 16 bases. This CDR3 comprises 13 residues. The germline V gene encodes CDR1 LNHDA and CDR2 SQIVND (reference sequence). The DNA of the CDR3 is TGTGCCACCCTCCACGTCGCGGGCACTGAAGCTTTCTTT. It encodes CATLHVAGTEAFF.

The V and J genes are TRBV18 and TRBJ2-1, with 7 bases aligning to TRBD1. The length of the CDR3 is 14 residues. With V trimmed by 4 bases and J by 12 bases, 12 bases remained unmatched. Germline CDR1 and CDR2: KGHSH and LQKENI. The DNA for the CDR3 is TGTGCCAGCTCACGAGCAGGGGGTAGGGCTGGGCAGTTCTTC. Translating gives CASSRAGGRAGQFF. The full variable domain, completed using reference TRBV18 and TRBJ2-1, is NAGVMQNPRHLVRRRGQEARLRCSPMKGHSHVYWYRQLPEEGLKFMVYLQKENIIDESGMPKERFSAEFPKEGPSILRIQQVVRGDSAAYFCASSRAGGRAGQFFGPGTRLTVL.

V gene TRBV27 combines with J gene TRBJ1-3; 8 nucleotides agree with TRBD1. This CDR3 has 14 amino acids. The germline gives CDR1 MNHEY, CDR2 SMNVEV (reference sequence). J gave up 3 bases and V 4 bases, and 2 bases lay outside the gene matches. CDR3 region: CASSSTGVGNTIYF. CDR3 DNA: TGTGCCAGCAGTTCGACAGGGGTTGGAAACACCATATATTTT.

The chain is built from TRBV5-4 and TRBJ2-2; TRBD2 might be the D (7 bases). Germline V gene lookup returns CDR1 SGHNT and CDR2 YYREEE (reference sequence). The CDR3 has 17 amino acids. Between the trimmed V and J ends, which lost 3 bases and 2 bases, there was a span of 17 bases. CDR3 region: CASSSSGRGLNTGELFF. CDR3 in DNA: TGTGCCAGCAGCTCCTCGGGGCGGGGGCTAAACACCGGGGAGCTGTTTTTT.

CDR3 in DNA: TGTGCCAGTAGTAGCGGGGGAGCCGGGGAGCTGTTTTTT. It specifies CASSSGGAGELFF. The chain combines TRBV19 with TRBJ2-2; TRBD2 matches 7 bases. V gave up 4 bases and J gave up 6 bases; unmatched junction bases: 2. CDR3 length: 13 residues. Germline CDR1 and CDR2: LNHDA and SQIVND (reference sequence).

The chain carries TRBV15 and TRBJ2-6; 7 positions match TRBD2. This CDR3 has 15 amino acids. In germline, CDR1 is LNHNV, CDR2 YYDKDF (reference sequence). Losses at the gene ends were 5 bases for V and 0 bases for J; bases not matched to a gene: 1. This CDR3 is CATSSGGSGANVLTF. The CDR3 region has the DNA TGTGCCACCAGCTCGGGGGGCTCTGGGGCCAACGTCCTGACTTTC.

V usage is TRBV5-6 and J usage is TRBJ1-1, with D unresolved. CDR1 is SGHDT, CDR2 YYEEEE, per germline. CDR3 length: 12 residues. V was trimmed by 0 bases and J by 4 bases, leaving 4 bases between them. CDR3 sequence (DNA): TGTGCCAGCAGCTTGGGGCCCACTGAAGCTTTCTTT. Its translation is CASSLGPTEAFF. Full variable domain (outside the CDR3, taken from reference TRBV5-6 and TRBJ1-1): DAGVTQSPTHLIKTRGQQVTLRCSPKSGHDTVSWYQQALGQGPQFIFQYYEEEERQRGNFPDRFSGHQFPNYSSELNVNALLLGDSALYLCASSLGPTEAFFGQGTRLTVV.